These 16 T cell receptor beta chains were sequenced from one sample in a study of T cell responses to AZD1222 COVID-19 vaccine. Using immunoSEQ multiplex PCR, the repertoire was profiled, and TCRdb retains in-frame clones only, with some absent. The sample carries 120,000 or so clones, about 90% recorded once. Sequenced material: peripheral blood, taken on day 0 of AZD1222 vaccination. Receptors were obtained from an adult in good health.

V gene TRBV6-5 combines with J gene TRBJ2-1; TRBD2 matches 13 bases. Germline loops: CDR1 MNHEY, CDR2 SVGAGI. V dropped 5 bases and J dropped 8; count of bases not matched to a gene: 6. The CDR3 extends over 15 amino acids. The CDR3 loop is CASSTGTSGAYEQFF. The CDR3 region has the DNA TGTGCCAGCAGTACCGGGACTAGCGGGGCTTATGAGCAGTTCTTC.

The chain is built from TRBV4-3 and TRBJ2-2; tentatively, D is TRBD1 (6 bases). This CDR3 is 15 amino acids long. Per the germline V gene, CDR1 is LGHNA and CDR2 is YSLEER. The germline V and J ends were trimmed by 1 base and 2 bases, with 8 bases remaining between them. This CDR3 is CASSQGTDNTGELFF. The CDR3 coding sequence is TGCGCCAGCAGCCAAGGGACAGACAACACCGGGGAGCTGTTTTTT.

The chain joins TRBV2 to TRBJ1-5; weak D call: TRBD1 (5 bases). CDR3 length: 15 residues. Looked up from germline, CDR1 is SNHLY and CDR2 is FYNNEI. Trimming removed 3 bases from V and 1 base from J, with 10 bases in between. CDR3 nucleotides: TGTGCCAGCAGTGATGGGACGGACAGCAATCAGCCCCAGCATTTT. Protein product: CASSDGTDSNQPQHF.

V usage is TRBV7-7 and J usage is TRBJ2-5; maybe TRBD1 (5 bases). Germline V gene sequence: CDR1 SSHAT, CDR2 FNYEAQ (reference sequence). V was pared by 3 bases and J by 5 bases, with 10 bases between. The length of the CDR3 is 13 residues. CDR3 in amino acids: CASSFGAEETQYF. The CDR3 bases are TGTGCCAGCAGCTTTGGGGCTGAGGAGACCCAGTACTTC.

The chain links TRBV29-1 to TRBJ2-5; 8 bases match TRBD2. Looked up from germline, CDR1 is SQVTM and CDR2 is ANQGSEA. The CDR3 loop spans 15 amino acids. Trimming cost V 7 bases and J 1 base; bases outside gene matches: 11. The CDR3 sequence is CSAKETSVSQETQYF. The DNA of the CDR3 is TGCAGCGCCAAGGAGACTAGCGTATCCCAAGAGACCCAGTACTTC.

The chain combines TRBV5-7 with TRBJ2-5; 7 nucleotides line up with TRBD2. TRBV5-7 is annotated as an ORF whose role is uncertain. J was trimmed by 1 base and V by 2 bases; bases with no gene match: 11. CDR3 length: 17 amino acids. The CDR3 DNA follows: TGTGCCAGCAGCTTCCGGCTAGCGGAGGCGTTCCAAGAGACCCAGTACTTC. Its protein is CASSFRLAEAFQETQYF.

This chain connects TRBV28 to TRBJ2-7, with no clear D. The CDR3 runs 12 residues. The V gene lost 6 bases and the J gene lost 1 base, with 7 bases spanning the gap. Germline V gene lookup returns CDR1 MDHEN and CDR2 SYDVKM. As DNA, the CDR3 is TGTGCCAGCAGCCGGCAATCCTACGAGCAGTACTTC. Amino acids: CASSRQSYEQYF.

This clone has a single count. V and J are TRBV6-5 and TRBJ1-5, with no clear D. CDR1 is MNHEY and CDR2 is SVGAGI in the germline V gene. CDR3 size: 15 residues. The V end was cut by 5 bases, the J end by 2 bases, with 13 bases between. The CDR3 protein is CASSRLESGNQPQHF. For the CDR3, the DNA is TGTGCCAGCAGTCGGTTGGAGAGCGGCAATCAGCCCCAGCATTTT.

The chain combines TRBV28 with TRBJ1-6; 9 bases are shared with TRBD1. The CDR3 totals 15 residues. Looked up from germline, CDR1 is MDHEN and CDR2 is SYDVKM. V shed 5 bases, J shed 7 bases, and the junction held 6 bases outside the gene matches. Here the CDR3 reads CASSAGQGMNSPLHF. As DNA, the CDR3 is TGTGCCAGCAGTGCCGGACAGGGGATGAATTCACCCCTCCACTTT.

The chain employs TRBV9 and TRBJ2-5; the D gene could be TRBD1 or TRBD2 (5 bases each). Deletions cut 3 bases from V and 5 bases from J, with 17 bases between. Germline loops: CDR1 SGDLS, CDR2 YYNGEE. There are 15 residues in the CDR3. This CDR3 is CASSAGLGVFETQYF. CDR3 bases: TGTGCCAGCAGCGCAGGCCTGGGGGTGTTCGAGACCCAGTACTTC. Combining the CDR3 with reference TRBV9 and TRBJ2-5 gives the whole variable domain DSGVTQTPKHLITATGQRVTLRCSPRSGDLSVYWYQQSLDQGLQFLIQYYNGEERAKGNILERFSAQQFPDLHSELNLSSLELGDSALYFCASSAGLGVFETQYFGPGTRLLVL.

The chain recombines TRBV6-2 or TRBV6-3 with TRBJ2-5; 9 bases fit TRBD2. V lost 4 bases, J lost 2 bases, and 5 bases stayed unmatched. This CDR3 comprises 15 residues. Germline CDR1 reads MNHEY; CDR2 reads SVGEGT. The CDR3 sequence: CASSSGSGGQETQYF. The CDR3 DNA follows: TGTGCCAGCAGTTCGGGTAGCGGGGGTCAAGAGACCCAGTACTTC.

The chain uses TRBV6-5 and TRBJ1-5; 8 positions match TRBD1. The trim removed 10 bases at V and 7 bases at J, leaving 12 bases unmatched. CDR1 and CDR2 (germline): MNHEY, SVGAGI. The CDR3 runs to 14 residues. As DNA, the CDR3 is TGTGCCACCGGGCAGGGGGCATACGGGCAGCCCCAGCATTTT. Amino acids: CATGQGAYGQPQHF.

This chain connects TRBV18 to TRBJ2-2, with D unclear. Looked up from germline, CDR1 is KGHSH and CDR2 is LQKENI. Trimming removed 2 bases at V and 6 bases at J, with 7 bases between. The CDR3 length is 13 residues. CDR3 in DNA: TGTGCCAGCTCACCATCCAGACCCGGGGAGCTGTTTTTT. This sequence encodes CASSPSRPGELFF.

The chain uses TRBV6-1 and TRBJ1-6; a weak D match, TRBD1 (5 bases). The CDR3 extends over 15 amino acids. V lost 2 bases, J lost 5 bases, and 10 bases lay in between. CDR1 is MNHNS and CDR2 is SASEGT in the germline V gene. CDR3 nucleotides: TGTGCCAGCAGTGAACAGGGTACGAATAATTCACCCCTCCACTTT. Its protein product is CASSEQGTNNSPLHF.

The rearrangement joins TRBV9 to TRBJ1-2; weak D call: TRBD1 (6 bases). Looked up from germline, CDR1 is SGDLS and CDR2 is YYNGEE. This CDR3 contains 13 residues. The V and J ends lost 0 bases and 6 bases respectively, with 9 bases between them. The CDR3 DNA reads TGTGCCAGCAGCGTAGTGGGGGCCGATGGCTACACCTTC. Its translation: CASSVVGADGYTF.

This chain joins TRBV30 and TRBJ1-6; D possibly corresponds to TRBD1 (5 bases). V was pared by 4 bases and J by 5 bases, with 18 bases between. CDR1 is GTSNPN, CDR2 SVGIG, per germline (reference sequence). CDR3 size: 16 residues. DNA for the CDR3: TGTGCCTGGACCCGTGGGGCAGAAGTTAATAATTCACCCCTCCACTTT. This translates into CAWTRGAEVNNSPLHF.